These 8 T cell receptor beta chains came from one sample sequenced in a study of radiation and T cells in renal cell carcinoma. The time point is: blood 2 weeks post-SBRT. The treatment is: 15 Gy SBRT to primary tumor, nephrectomy 4 weeks later. The repertoire was sequenced with immunoSEQ multiplex PCR; TCRdb's copy has only in-frame clones and lacks some. The top ten clones hold about 6% of a sample with around 80,000 clones, roughly 82% of them seen once. The sequenced sample was blood, obtained from a patient whose treatment included radiotherapy and nephrectomy. The receptors stem from a man aged 60 to 69 with renal cell carcinoma.

In nucleotides, the CDR3 is TGTGCCAGCAGTTACCAGCTACACAATGAGCAGTTCTTC. Translation gives CASSYQLHNEQFF. This chain joins TRBV2 and TRBJ2-1, with unresolved D. Germline V CDR1 and CDR2: SNHLY, FYNNEI. The CDR3 sequence is 13 residues long. V was clipped by 5 bases and J by 5 bases, with 10 bases between them.

This clone has a single count. CDR3 region: CASSVGQGSNQPQHF. The CDR3 DNA follows: TGTGCCAGTAGTGTGGGACAGGGTAGCAATCAGCCCCAGCATTTT. V and J are TRBV19 and TRBJ1-5, with 9 bases identical to TRBD1. Per the germline V gene, CDR1 is LNHDA and CDR2 is SQIVND (reference sequence). V dropped 5 bases and J dropped 0; count of bases not matched to a gene: 2. This CDR3 comprises 15 residues.

CDR3 region: CASSYRGAFTDTQYF. The CDR3 nucleotides read TGTGCCAGCAGTTACCGAGGGGCCTTCACAGATACGCAGTATTTT. The rearrangement links TRBV6-5 to TRBJ2-3; D assignment may be TRBD1 or TRBD2 (5 bases each). V shed 2 bases and J shed 2 bases, with 11 bases lying between them. CDR1 and CDR2 from the germline V gene are MNHEY and SVGAGI. CDR3 length equals 15 residues.

This clone was seen only once. The CDR3 nucleotides are TGTGCCATCAGTGAGACACAGGGGGGTAGCAATCAGCCCCAGCATTTT. As protein: CAISETQGGSNQPQHF. The chain has TRBV10-3 and TRBJ1-5, with 8 bases matching TRBD1. The CDR3 has 16 amino acids. Trimming took 2 bases from V and 0 from J; bases not matched to a gene: 3. Germline values: CDR1 ENHRY, CDR2 SYGVKD.

In this sample, this clone turned up once. V usage is TRBV28 and J usage is TRBJ1-1; D not resolved. This CDR3 region has 15 residues. V was pared by 1 base and J by 3 bases, with 12 bases between. The germline V gene encodes CDR1 MDHEN and CDR2 SYDVKM. Here the CDR3 reads CASSLSPGAHTEAFF. The CDR3 coding sequence is TGTGCCAGCAGTTTATCCCCGGGAGCCCACACTGAAGCTTTCTTT.

J is TRBJ2-2 and V is TRBV10-1; perhaps TRBD2 as D (5 bases). CDR1 and CDR2 (germline): WNHNN, SYGVQD (reference sequence). The germline V and J ends were trimmed by 6 bases and 4 bases, with 12 bases remaining between them. The CDR3 loop spans 14 amino acids. CDR3 bases: TGCGCCAGCAGGCCTACTAGAGGCACCGGGGAGCTGTTTTTT. Protein product: CASRPTRGTGELFF.

V usage is TRBV6-1 and J usage is TRBJ2-2, with 9 bases lining up with TRBD1. This CDR3 has 14 residues. The germline CDR1 and CDR2 sequences are MNHNS and SASEGT. Germline trimming cut 7 bases from V and 7 bases from J; bases unmatched to any gene: 7. The CDR3 reads CASTPGQGNGELFF. The CDR3 DNA follows: TGTGCCAGCACTCCCGGACAGGGGAACGGGGAGCTGTTTTTT.

The V gene is TRBV7-9, the J gene TRBJ2-7, with TRBD2 matching over 9 bases. With V trimmed by 5 bases and J by 4 bases, 6 bases remained unmatched. The CDR3 has 14 amino acids. Germline assignment: CDR1 SEHNR and CDR2 FQNEAQ (reference sequence). The CDR3 nucleotides are TGTGCCAGCAGCGTTAGCGGGAGAGGTTACGAGCAGTACTTC. Translating it yields CASSVSGRGYEQYF.